This TCR beta chain was profiled in a study of cytomegalovirus exposure and HLA in healthy donors. Germline V gene lookup returns CDR1 LGHNA and CDR2 YSLEER. The CDR3 contains 15 residues. With 0 bases clipped from V and 5 bases from J, the junction kept 5 bases outside the gene matches. Whole-study results and caveats: Common viral pathogens seemed, in a later analysis, to connect with several of the most significant clusters.

As to this clone: Its specificity is unknown.

The PCR employed 60 Vbeta primers together with 13 Jbeta primers. The repertoire was sequenced with immunoSEQ multiplex PCR; TCRdb's copy has only in-frame clones and lacks some. The table lists fewer than 180,000 clones, 63% of them singletons. This TCR was recovered from a woman in her fifties or sixties in good health and CMV-seropositive. The sample was PBMCs. The genes are TRBV4-3 and TRBJ1-2; 8 bases are shared with TRBD1. CDR3 sequence: CASSQDSQGAYGYTF. For the CDR3, the DNA is TGCGCCAGCAGCCAAGATTCGCAGGGGGCATATGGCTACACCTTC.